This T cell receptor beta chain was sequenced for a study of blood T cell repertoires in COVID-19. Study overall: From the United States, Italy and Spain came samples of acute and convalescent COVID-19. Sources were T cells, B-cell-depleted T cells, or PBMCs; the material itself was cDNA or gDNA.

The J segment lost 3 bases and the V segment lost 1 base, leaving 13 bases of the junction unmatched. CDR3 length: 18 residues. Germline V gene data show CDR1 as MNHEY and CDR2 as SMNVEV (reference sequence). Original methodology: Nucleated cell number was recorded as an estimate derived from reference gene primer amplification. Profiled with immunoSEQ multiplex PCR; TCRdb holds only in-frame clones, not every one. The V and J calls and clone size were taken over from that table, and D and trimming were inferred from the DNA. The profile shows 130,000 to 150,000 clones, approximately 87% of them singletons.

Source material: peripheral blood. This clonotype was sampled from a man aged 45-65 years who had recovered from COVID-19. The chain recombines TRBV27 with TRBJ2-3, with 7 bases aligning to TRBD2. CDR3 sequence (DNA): TGTGCCAGCAGTTTATTTCTTGGGACTAACCGCGGTACAGATACGCAGTATTTT. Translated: CASSLFLGTNRGTDTQYF.